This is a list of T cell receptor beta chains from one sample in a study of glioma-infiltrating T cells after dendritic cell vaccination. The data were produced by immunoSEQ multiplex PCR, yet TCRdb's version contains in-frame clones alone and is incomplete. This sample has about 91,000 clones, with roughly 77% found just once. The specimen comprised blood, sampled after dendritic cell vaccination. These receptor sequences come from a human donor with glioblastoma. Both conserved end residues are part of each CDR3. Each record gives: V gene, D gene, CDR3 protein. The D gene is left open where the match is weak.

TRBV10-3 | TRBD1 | CAIRDRDQPQHF
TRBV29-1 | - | CSVAVSTDTQYF
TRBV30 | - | CAWSVRGLGSYGYTF
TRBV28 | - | CASSFAISYGYTF
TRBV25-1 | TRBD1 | CASSGQRGQTYNEQFF
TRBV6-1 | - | CASSDFAGPSVWDTQYF
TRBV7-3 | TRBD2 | CASSFLTSGRSDTQYF
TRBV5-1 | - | CASSPAQSNVRGYTF
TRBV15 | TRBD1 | CATSRGQGMQETQYF
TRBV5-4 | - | CASSLRQQETQYF
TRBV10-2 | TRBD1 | CASSEQGGQPQHF
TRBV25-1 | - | CASSDPQGADTQYF
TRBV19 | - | CASSIQAGGPPLHF
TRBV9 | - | CASSPGFGNQPQHF
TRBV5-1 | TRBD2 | CASSLASVSGGAYEQYF
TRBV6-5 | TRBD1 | CASSYAPGTGTDTQYF
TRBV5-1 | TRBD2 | CASSWGTSGESNEQFF
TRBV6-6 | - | CASSYRSGYNSPLHF
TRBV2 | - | CAIGQLNTGELFF
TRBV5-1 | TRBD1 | CASSGTGVRETQYF
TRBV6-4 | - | CASSDSNRVTEAFF
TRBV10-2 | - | CASSVGQRPNRIYGYTF
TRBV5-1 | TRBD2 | CASSLSLAGGGDTQYF
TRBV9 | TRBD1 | CASSVEGQHFYGYTF
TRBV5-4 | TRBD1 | CASSLAGGQGAQETQYF
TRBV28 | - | CASSSYSANQETQYF
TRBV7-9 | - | CASSRSTDTDTQYF
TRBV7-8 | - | CASSLVSGVNQPQHF
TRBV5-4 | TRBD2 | CASSWGTSGRVDEQFF
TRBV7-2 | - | CATFNYGYTF
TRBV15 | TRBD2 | CATSRNKGTSGSARTKNIQYF
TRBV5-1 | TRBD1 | CASSLGTGSVEAFF
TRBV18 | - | CASSQSSTDTQYF
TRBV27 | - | CASSLTGGYDTQYF
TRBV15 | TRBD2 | CATSRGREGTQYF
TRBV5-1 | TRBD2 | CASSFGGGDQETQYF
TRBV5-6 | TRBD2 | CASSPTSGSIGELFF
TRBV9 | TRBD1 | CASSGQGAGTGELFF
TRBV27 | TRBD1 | CASRQGRGRVEDTQYF
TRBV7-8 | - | CASSAGLRGLGSNQPQHF
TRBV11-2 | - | CASSLVRAEAFF
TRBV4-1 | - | CASRPLGGRKTGELFF
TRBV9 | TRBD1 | CASSVTGGADTEAFF
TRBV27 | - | CASSLWGHGNQPQHF
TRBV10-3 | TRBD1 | CAISRQGTGDGYTF
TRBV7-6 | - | CASSPGQTRDSYEQYF
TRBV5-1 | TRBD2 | CASGSSGGIADTQYF
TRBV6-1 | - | CASIGANSNQPQHF
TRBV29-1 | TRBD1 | CSVEADRGQTEAFF
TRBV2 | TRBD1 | CASSVTGAPLEEKLFF
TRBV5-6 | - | CASSPPGLGSYNEQFF
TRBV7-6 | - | CASSSASGSFSYNEQFF
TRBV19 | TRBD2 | CASSIGWTSADTQYF
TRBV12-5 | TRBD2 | CASGLRLAGALAKNIQYF